The source of this T cell receptor (beta chain) is a study of cytomegalovirus exposure and HLA in healthy donors. PCR was performed using 60 Vbeta and 13 Jbeta primers. Repertoires were generated with immunoSEQ multiplex PCR, while TCRdb's copy carries only in-frame clones and drops some. This sample has about 170,000 clones, with around 85% found just once. This clone occurred once. Looked up from germline, CDR1 is SEHNR and CDR2 is FQNEAQ (reference sequence). The CDR3 loop spans 15 amino acids. The J segment lost 4 bases and the V segment lost 3 bases, leaving 5 bases of the junction unmatched. Sequenced: PBMCs. The V gene is TRBV7-9, the J gene TRBJ1-4; 7 bases match TRBD1. This TCR was recovered from a male donor in good health and CMV-seronegative. The chain's CDR3 is CASSLIGTDNEKLFF. DNA for the CDR3: TGTGCCAGCAGCTTGATTGGGACAGATAATGAAAAACTGTTTTTT.